The 6 T cell receptor beta chains below come from one sample, sequenced in a study of T cell repertoires in cytomegalovirus infection. These receptors are not linked to any known antigen. Using its own MiXCR run on the reads, TCRdb lists one record per CDR3 protein. The sample lists roughly 110,000 distinct CDR3 sequences, 10% occurring once. Sequencing was performed on PBMCs, sequenced either directly or after in vitro stimulation (not recorded which). Source of these receptors: a human donor in good health (CMV status not recorded). Some clones in this sample may be carry-over from other donors' samples.

A few counts support this clonotype. The CDR3 protein is CASSLISGTGGFGEQFF. CDR3 nucleotides: TGTGCCAGCAGCTTAATCAGCGGGACAGGGGGGTTTGGGGAGCAGTTCTTC. This chain uses TRBV7-8 with TRBJ2-1; 11 bases align to TRBD1. The CDR3 runs 17 residues. Per the germline V gene, CDR1 is SGHVS and CDR2 is FQNEAQ. Trimming at V came to 2 bases and at J to 10 bases, leaving 13 bases not matched to a gene.

The rearrangement joins TRBV14 to TRBJ1-6; no firm D call. CDR1 SGHDN and CDR2 FVKESK come from the germline V gene. This CDR3 is 14 amino acids long. The V and J ends lost 0 bases and 4 bases respectively, with 4 bases between them. Here the CDR3 reads CASSQELYNSPLHF. The CDR3 DNA is TGTGCCAGCAGCCAAGAGCTATATAATTCACCCCTCCACTTT. Full variable domain (missing parts from reference TRBV14 and TRBJ1-6): EAGVTQFPSHSVIEKGQTVTLRCDPISGHDNLYWYRRVMGKEIKFLLHFVKESKQDESGMPNNRFLAERTGGTYSTLKVQPAELEDSGVYFCASSQELYNSPLHFGNGTRLTVT.

This clonotype has just a few counts. The rearrangement uses TRBV10-3 and TRBJ2-3, with 7 bases matching TRBD1. V lost 1 base to trimming and J lost 1 base; unmatched junction nucleotides: 2. Germline CDR1 reads ENHRY; CDR2 reads SYGVKD. The length of the CDR3 is 15 residues. CDR3 DNA sequence: TGTGCCATCAGTGAGTTGCAGGGGGGCACAGATACGCAGTATTTT. It specifies CAISELQGGTDTQYF.

The chain links TRBV5-4 to TRBJ2-1, with 8 bases aligning to TRBD2. The CDR3 has 16 amino acids. V shed 4 bases and J 4 bases; nucleotides not matched to a gene: 10. Germline loops: CDR1 SGHNT, CDR2 YYREEE (reference sequence). Here the CDR3 reads CASSDPRAGGYNEQFF. The CDR3, as DNA: TGTGCCAGCAGCGACCCGCGGGCGGGAGGATACAATGAGCAGTTCTTC.

Of note for this clonotype: An end of the junction does not agree with germline; a read error may underlie this. The J gene is TRBJ2-3, the V gene TRBV20-1, with unresolved D. CDR1 is DFQATT and CDR2 is SNEGSKA in the germline V gene (reference sequence). The CDR3 runs 10 residues. CDR3: CSTSTDTQYF. DNA of the CDR3: TGCAGTACTAGCACAGATACGCAGTATTTT.

This clonotype was observed a few times. This chain uses TRBV28 with TRBJ2-5, with 7 bases fitting TRBD2. V was clipped by 6 bases and J by 2 bases; unmatched bases: 9. The germline V gene encodes CDR1 MDHEN and CDR2 SYDVKM. The CDR3 extends over 15 amino acids. The CDR3 bases are TGTGCCAGCAGCCTCCGGGGCGGGGGACAAGAGACCCAGTACTTC. Protein sequence: CASSLRGGGQETQYF.